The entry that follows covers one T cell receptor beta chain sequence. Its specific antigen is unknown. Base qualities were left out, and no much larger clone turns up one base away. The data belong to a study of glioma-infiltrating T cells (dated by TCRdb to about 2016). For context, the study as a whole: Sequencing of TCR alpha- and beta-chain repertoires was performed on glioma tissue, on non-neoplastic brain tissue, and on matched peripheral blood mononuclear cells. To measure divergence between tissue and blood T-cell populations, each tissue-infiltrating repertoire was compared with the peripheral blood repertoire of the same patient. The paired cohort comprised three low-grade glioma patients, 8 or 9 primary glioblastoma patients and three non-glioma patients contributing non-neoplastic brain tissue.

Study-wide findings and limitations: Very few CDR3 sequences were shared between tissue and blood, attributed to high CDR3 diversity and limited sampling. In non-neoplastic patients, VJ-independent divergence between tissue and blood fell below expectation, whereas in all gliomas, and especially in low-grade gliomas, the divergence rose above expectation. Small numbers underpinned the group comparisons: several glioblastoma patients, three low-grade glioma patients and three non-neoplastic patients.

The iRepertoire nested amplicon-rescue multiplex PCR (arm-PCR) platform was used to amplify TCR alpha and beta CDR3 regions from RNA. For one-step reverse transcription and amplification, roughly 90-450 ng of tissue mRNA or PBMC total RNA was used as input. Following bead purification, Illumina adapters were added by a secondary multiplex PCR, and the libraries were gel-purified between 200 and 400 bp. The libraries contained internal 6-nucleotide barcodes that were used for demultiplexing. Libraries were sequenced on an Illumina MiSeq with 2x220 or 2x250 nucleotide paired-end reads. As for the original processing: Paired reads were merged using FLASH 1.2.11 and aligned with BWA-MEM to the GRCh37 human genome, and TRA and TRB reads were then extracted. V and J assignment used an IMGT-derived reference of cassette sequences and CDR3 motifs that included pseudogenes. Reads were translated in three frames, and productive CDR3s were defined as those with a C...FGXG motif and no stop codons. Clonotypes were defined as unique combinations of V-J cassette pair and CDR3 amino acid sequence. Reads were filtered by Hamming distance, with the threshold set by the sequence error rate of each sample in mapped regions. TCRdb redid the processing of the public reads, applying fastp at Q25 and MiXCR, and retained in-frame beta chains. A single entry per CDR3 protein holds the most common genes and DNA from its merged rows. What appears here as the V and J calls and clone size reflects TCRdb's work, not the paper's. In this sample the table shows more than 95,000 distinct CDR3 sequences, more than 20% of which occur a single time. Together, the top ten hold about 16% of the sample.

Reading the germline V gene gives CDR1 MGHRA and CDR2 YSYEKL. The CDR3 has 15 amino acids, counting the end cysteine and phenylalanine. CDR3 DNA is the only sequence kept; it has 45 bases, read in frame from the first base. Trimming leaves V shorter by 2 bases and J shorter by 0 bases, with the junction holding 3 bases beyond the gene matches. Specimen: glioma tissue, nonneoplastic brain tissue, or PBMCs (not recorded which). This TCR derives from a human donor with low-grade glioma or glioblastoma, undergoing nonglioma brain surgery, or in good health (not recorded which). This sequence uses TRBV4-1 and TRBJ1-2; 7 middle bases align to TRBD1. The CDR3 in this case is CASSQRDRANYGYTF. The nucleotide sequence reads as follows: TGCGCCAGCAGCCAAAGGGACAGAGCTAACTATGGCTACACCTTC.